These 19 T cell receptor beta chains were all obtained from the same sample, sequenced in a study of CXCR3-negative and CXCR3-positive naive CD8 T cells. The libraries of TRB cDNA were constructed through 5' RACE using UMI labels. TCRdb re-called the 5' RACE reads, yielding one record per CDR3 amino acid sequence without DNA. This table lists about 28,000 distinct CDR3 sequences. Sample: memory CD8+ T cells from blood. Every receptor here comes from a human donor in good health. Some clones in this sample may be carry-over from other donors' samples.

The V gene is TRBV5-4, the J gene TRBJ2-2. CDR3 length: 15 residues. Per germline, CDR1 SGHNT and CDR2 YYREEE (reference sequence). CDR3 in amino acids: CASSLASGFTGELFF.

The rearrangement links TRBV9 to TRBJ2-1; TCRdb names TRBD2, which stays unverified in the absence of DNA. This CDR3 comprises 17 residues. The germline gives CDR1 SGDLS, CDR2 YYNGEE. CDR3 loop: CASSAFGTTIPDNEQFF.

J is TRBJ1-5 and V is TRBV20-1; with no DNA, the TCRdb D assignment of TRBD1 cannot be verified. The CDR3 runs to 17 residues. Germline CDR1 and CDR2: DFQATT and SNEGSKA (reference sequence). The CDR3 sequence is CSARDMEGVGSNQPQNF.

The chain combines TRBV29-1 with TRBJ1-2; the TCRdb call, TRBD1, lacks DNA for checking. The CDR3 extends over 14 amino acids. Germline CDR1 SQVTM, CDR2 ANQGSEA. The CDR3 protein is CSVEDRDRHYGYTF. The variable domain in full, completed from reference TRBV29-1 and TRBJ1-2, reads SAVISQKPSRDICQRGTSLTIQCQVDSQVTMMFWYRQQPGQSLTLIATANQGSEATYESGFVIDKFPISRPNLTFSTLTVSNMSPEDSSIYLCSVEDRDRHYGYTFGSGTRLTVV.

This clonotype is called medium-sized based on its frequency. This rearrangement joins TRBV4-1 to TRBJ2-7; the D call from TCRdb, TRBD1, cannot be confirmed without DNA. Germline CDR1 is MGHRA and CDR2 is YSYEKL. CDR3 size: 17 residues. CDR3 residues: CASSQDPAGSMSYEQYF.

The chain employs TRBV7-9 and TRBJ2-5; as DNA is missing, the TRBD2 call by TCRdb cannot be tested. CDR3 length equals 15 residues. Germline V gives CDR1 SEHNR, CDR2 FQNEAQ (reference sequence). CDR3 in amino acids: CASSFLAGLQETQYF.

The chain is built from TRBV27 and TRBJ1-5; there is no DNA to check the TCRdb D call of TRBD1. Germline CDR1 is MNHEY and CDR2 is SMNVEV (reference sequence). CDR3 length: 16 residues. This CDR3 reads CASSLISGGANQPQHF.

The chain is built from TRBV29-1 and TRBJ2-7; TCRdb outputs TRBD1, but without DNA this stays unchecked. The CDR3 is made up of 13 amino acids. Germline CDR1 SQVTM, CDR2 ANQGSEA. The CDR3 loop is CSALGQGGYEQYF.

The chain is built from TRBV7-9 and TRBJ2-1; TCRdb selects TRBD1, and the lack of DNA leaves this call unchecked. CDR3 length equals 15 residues. Germline V gene lookup returns CDR1 SEHNR and CDR2 FQNEAQ (reference sequence). This CDR3 is CASSLLRGAYNEQFF.

The chain carries TRBV6-2 or TRBV6-3 and TRBJ2-2; TCRdb returns TRBD1, unconfirmable since there is no DNA. Germline CDR1 MNHEY, CDR2 SVGEGT. The CDR3 has 16 amino acids. CDR3 loop: CASSYSGHPNTGELFF.

The chain uses TRBV19 and TRBJ2-7. The CDR3 totals 13 residues. Germline CDR1 reads LNHDA; CDR2 reads SQIVND (reference sequence). The CDR3: CASSITVSYEQYF.

The chain uses TRBV7-8 and TRBJ2-1; TCRdb proposes TRBD1, but this gene call is untestable without DNA. This CDR3 has 16 residues. CDR1 and CDR2 from the germline V gene are SGHVS and FQNEAQ. The chain's CDR3 is CASSFGGDRRYNEQLF. Drawing the rest from reference TRBV7-8 and TRBJ2-1, the complete variable domain is GAGVSQSPRYKVAKRGQDVALRCDPISGHVSLFWYQQALGQGPEFLTYFQNEAQLDKSGLPSDRFFAERPEGSVSTLKIQRTQQEDSAVYLCASSFGGDRRYNEQLFGPGTRLTVL.

This sequence joins TRBV5-1 and TRBJ2-3. The CDR3 has 12 amino acids. Germline CDR1 reads SGHRS; CDR2 reads YFSETQ. The chain's CDR3 is CASSLGGDTQYF.

This clonotype is identified as medium-sized from frequency. The CDR3 here is CATSREQGASASGNTIYF. V gene TRBV15 combines with J gene TRBJ1-3; as DNA is missing, the TRBD1 call by TCRdb cannot be tested. The CDR3 is 18 amino acids. The germline V gene has CDR1 LNHNV and CDR2 YYDKDF (reference sequence). The full variable domain, its missing parts supplied by reference TRBV15 and TRBJ1-3, is DAMVIQNPRYQVTQFGKPVTLSCSQTLNHNVMYWYQQKSSQAPKLLFHYYDKDFNNEADTPDNFQSRRPNTSFCFLDIRSPGLGDTAMYLCATSREQGASASGNTIYFGEGSWLTVV.

The CDR3 is CASSQDLPGADTQYF. The chain joins TRBV4-3 to TRBJ2-3; with no DNA, the TCRdb D assignment of TRBD1 cannot be verified. The CDR3 has 15 amino acids. Looked up from germline, CDR1 is LGHNA and CDR2 is YSLEER.

This chain joins TRBV27 and TRBJ1-3. The length of the CDR3 is 13 residues. Germline V gives CDR1 MNHEY, CDR2 SMNVEV (reference sequence). The CDR3 is CASSWKAGNTIYF.

The chain uses TRBV3-1 and TRBJ2-1; the TRBD2 assignment by TCRdb is unverifiable without DNA. Per germline, CDR1 LGHDT and CDR2 YNNKEL (reference sequence). This CDR3 has 20 residues. The CDR3 is CASSHDDPRTSGGRYNEQFF.

This chain connects TRBV6-5 to TRBJ2-2; TCRdb names TRBD2, which stays unverified in the absence of DNA. CDR1 and CDR2 from the germline V gene are MNHEY and SVGAGI. The CDR3 runs 16 residues. This chain's CDR3 is CASSYSGLANTGELFF.

J is TRBJ1-2 and V is TRBV7-6. CDR3 length equals 15 residues. CDR1 is SGHVS and CDR2 is FNYEAQ in the germline V gene. The CDR3 sequence is CASSLGTAKNYGYTF.